These 18 T cell receptor beta chains originate from one sample sequenced in a study of blood T cells in healthy people across ages. The authors ran a second PCR of about 6 to 11 cycles using a sample-barcoded 5' primer and a J-beta primer mix. A single record per CDR3 protein comes from TCRdb applying MiXCR to the 5' RACE reads. The repertoire has about 930,000 distinct CDR3 sequences, roughly 29% of them found once; the top ten carry 10%. This sample also belongs to another study, concerning T cells of mothers and their children.

Sequences were obtained from blood. The receptors stem from a woman aged 40 to 50 in good health.

At least ten counts were recorded for this clonotype. A read error may explain this, as a much larger clone is one base away. The chain links TRBV10-3 to TRBJ2-7, with D perhaps matching TRBD1 (5 bases). The CDR3 extends over 14 amino acids. Germline V gene lookup returns CDR1 ENHRY and CDR2 SYGVKD. Trimming removed 2 bases from V and 7 bases from J, with 15 bases in between. The CDR3: CAISERGEYNEQYF. Here the CDR3 DNA reads TGTGCCATCAGTGAGAGGGGCGAGTACAATGAGCAGTACTTC.

In its sample, this clonotype was seen a few times. The chain combines TRBV7-9 with TRBJ1-2, with TRBD1 identical over 10 bases. CDR1 SEHNR and CDR2 FQNEAQ come from the germline V gene (reference sequence). The CDR3 consists of 18 residues. Trimming at V came to 6 bases and at J to 2 bases, leaving 15 bases not matched to a gene. The CDR3 protein is CASRPSPGQGPGNYGYTF. In DNA form, the CDR3 reads TGTGCCAGCAGACCCAGTCCGGGACAGGGGCCCGGCAACTATGGCTACACCTTC.

This chain uses TRBV7-2 with TRBJ1-2; 12 nucleotides agree with TRBD1. V lost 3 bases, J lost 4 bases, and 6 bases stayed unmatched. CDR1 SGHTA and CDR2 FQGNSA come from the germline V gene. The CDR3 has 16 residues. CDR3 sequence (DNA): TGTGCCAGCAGCTTTGGGACAGGGGGCAGGGGCTATGGCTACACCTTC. Its protein product is CASSFGTGGRGYGYTF.

This clonotype has just one count. The rearrangement uses TRBV5-1 and TRBJ2-7; D might be TRBD1 or TRBD2, each matching 5 bases. The CDR3 length is 13 residues. The V end lost 0 bases, the J end lost 6 bases, and 10 bases lay between the germline ends. Germline assignment: CDR1 SGHRS and CDR2 YFSETQ. The CDR3 DNA reads TGCGCCAGCAGCTTGGCCGGGGCAAGCGAGCAGTACTTC. Protein sequence: CASSLAGASEQYF.

This clonotype was seen a few times. V and J are TRBV12-3 or TRBV12-4 and TRBJ1-5; D perhaps matches TRBD1 (6 bases). This CDR3 has 13 amino acids. V was shortened by 7 bases and J by 3 bases, with 10 bases between the two germline ends. In DNA, the CDR3 is TGTGCCAGCACCGACAGGTACAATCAGCCCCAGCATTTT. Its protein product is CASTDRYNQPQHF.

This clonotype has a handful of counts. This chain uses TRBV27 with TRBJ2-7, with D unresolved. Germline V gives CDR1 MNHEY, CDR2 SMNVEV (reference sequence). The CDR3 spans 15 residues. The V end was cut by 0 bases, the J end by 3 bases, with 12 bases between. DNA for the CDR3: TGTGCCAGCAGTTTATCTCCGGCAGGAAGCTACGAGCAGTACTTC. This gives the protein CASSLSPAGSYEQYF.

This clonotype was found many times. This chain connects TRBV29-1 to TRBJ2-1, with 7 positions matching TRBD2. V dropped 7 bases and J dropped 10; count of bases not matched to a gene: 10. The CDR3 extends over 12 amino acids. CDR1 is SQVTM, CDR2 ANQGSEA, per germline. CDR3 in DNA: TGCAGCGCGGCACCCGGGGGGATCGAGCAGTTCTTC. Translation gives CSAAPGGIEQFF.

This chain uses TRBV29-1 with TRBJ2-2; maybe TRBD2 (6 bases). CDR1 and CDR2 from the germline V gene are SQVTM and ANQGSEA. The germline V and J ends were trimmed by 7 bases and 0 bases, with 15 bases remaining between them. This CDR3 is built from 15 residues. The CDR3 is CSALVGGANTGELFF. CDR3 coding DNA: TGCAGCGCTCTGGTGGGGGGAGCGAACACCGGGGAGCTGTTTTTT.

Ten or more counts support this clonotype. The chain combines TRBV4-2 with TRBJ2-7; tentatively, D is TRBD1 (5 bases). Per germline, CDR1 LGHNA and CDR2 YNFKEQ. With 0 bases removed from V and 2 bases from J, the gap between germline ends came to 11 bases. The CDR3 consists of 15 residues. The CDR3 here is CASSQDYAGTYEQYF. The CDR3 region has the DNA TGTGCCAGCAGCCAAGATTATGCAGGGACCTACGAGCAGTACTTC.

V and J are TRBV12-3 or TRBV12-4 and TRBJ1-2; no firm D call. Trimming removed 2 bases at V and 5 bases at J, with 6 bases between. CDR3 length equals 12 residues. The CDR3 DNA reads TGTGCCAGCAGTTTAAATAGGTATGGCTACACCTTC. Encoded protein: CASSLNRYGYTF.

This clonotype was observed at least ten times. The chain joins TRBV7-6 to TRBJ1-6; 8 bases line up with TRBD1. The CDR3 extends over 16 amino acids. V shed 5 bases, J shed 4 bases, and the junction held 7 bases outside the gene matches. Germline V gene sequence: CDR1 SGHVS, CDR2 FNYEAQ. CDR3 nucleotides: TGTGCCAGCAGCCGCCGGGACAGGATTTATAATTCACCCCTCCACTTT. Encoded protein: CASSRRDRIYNSPLHF.

This clonotype was counted many times. This sequence joins TRBV20-1 and TRBJ1-2; D is unclear. The length of the CDR3 is 16 residues. Trimming removed 6 bases at V and 0 bases at J, with 20 bases between. The germline gives CDR1 DFQATT, CDR2 SNEGSKA (reference sequence). CDR3 sequence (DNA): TGCAGTGCCGTGGCAGATCCGTCAACAGCTAACTATGGCTACACCTTC. This codes for CSAVADPSTANYGYTF.

V is TRBV12-3 or TRBV12-4 and J is TRBJ1-2, with a weak D call TRBD1 (5 bases). This CDR3 is 12 amino acids long. V lost 8 bases to trimming and J lost 2 bases, with 9 bases between them. The CDR3 region has the DNA TGTGCCAGCGTAGGGGAAAACTATGGCTACACCTTC. Its translation is CASVGENYGYTF.

This clonotype has at least ten counts. The chain uses TRBV20-1 and TRBJ2-5, with D uncertain. Germline loops: CDR1 DFQATT, CDR2 SNEGSKA (reference sequence). The V end lost 5 bases, the J end lost 7 bases, and 14 bases lay between the germline ends. The CDR3 contains 12 residues. Here the CDR3 reads CSALDPLTTQYF. The CDR3 DNA is TGCAGTGCTTTAGACCCACTGACGACCCAGTACTTC.

The chain uses TRBV28 and TRBJ2-3; a weak D match, TRBD2 (6 bases). The V gene lost 4 bases and the J gene lost 0 bases, with 11 bases spanning the gap. Germline V lookup: CDR1 MDHEN, CDR2 SYDVKM. The CDR3 loop spans 15 amino acids. The CDR3 region has the DNA TGTGCCAGCAGTTCCCCGGGGGATAGCACAGATACGCAGTATTTT. Its protein is CASSSPGDSTDTQYF. The full variable domain, its missing parts supplied by reference TRBV28 and TRBJ2-3, is DVKVTQSSRYLVKRTGEKVFLECVQDMDHENMFWYRQDPGLGLRLIYFSYDVKMKEKGDIPEGYSVSREKKERFSLILESASTNQTSMYLCASSSPGDSTDTQYFGPGTRLTVL.

This sequence joins TRBV2 and TRBJ2-7, with 12 bases lining up with TRBD1. Germline CDR1 is SNHLY and CDR2 is FYNNEI. The CDR3 has 14 amino acids. V lost 6 bases, J lost 7 bases, and 7 bases stayed unmatched. The chain's CDR3 is CASRGTGGTREQYF. CDR3 bases: TGTGCCAGCAGGGGGACAGGGGGCACGAGGGAGCAGTACTTC.

V usage is TRBV28 and J usage is TRBJ2-1; TRBD1 matches 7 bases. Trimming cost V 8 bases and J 5 bases; bases outside gene matches: 9. The germline gives CDR1 MDHEN, CDR2 SYDVKM. This CDR3 has 14 residues. This CDR3 is CASDGQAYDNEQFF. The CDR3 DNA follows: TGTGCCAGCGACGGACAGGCCTATGACAATGAGCAGTTCTTC.

This clonotype was picked up many times. The chain has TRBV2 and TRBJ1-4; D not certain. V lost 8 bases, J lost 9 bases, and 10 bases lay in between. CDR3 length: 11 amino acids. Germline values: CDR1 SNHLY, CDR2 FYNNEI. The CDR3 here is CASGFTQKLFF. The DNA for the CDR3 is TGTGCCAGCGGTTTCACTCAAAAACTGTTTTTT.